This T cell receptor beta chain was recorded in a study of control samples from healthy donors and cancer patients. V lost 3 bases, J lost 11 bases, and 21 bases lay in between. Germline V gene data show CDR1 as SGHDT and CDR2 as YYEEEE. The CDR3 consists of 16 residues. Assay: immunoSEQ multiplex PCR; the TCRdb copy retains only in-frame clones and omits some. The table includes about 160,000 clones, 90% to 95% detected once. The sample comprised blood. The sequence came from a woman in her twenties or thirties in good health. The V call is TRBV5-6, the J call TRBJ1-6; tentatively, D is TRBD1 (5 bases). The CDR3 loop is CASSSLTAQTFPPLHF. The CDR3 coding sequence is TGTGCCAGCAGCTCCCTGACAGCGCAGACTTTTCCACCCCTCCACTTT.